The present T cell receptor beta chain was sequenced within a study of T cell changes during pregnancy in multiple sclerosis. Germline CDR1 MGHDK, CDR2 SYGVNS. This CDR3 contains 15 residues. V dropped 6 bases and J dropped 5; count of bases not matched to a gene: 8. The data were produced by immunoSEQ multiplex PCR, yet TCRdb's version contains in-frame clones alone and is incomplete. The profile covers 16,000 or so clones, with almost 96% appearing a single time and 0.8% to 1% taken by the ten largest. The rearrangement links TRBV25-1 to TRBJ2-1; 9 bases agree with TRBD2. The starting material was peripheral blood, obtained in the third trimester of pregnancy. The origin of this receptor is a female donor with multiple sclerosis, enrolled in a pregnancy study. The CDR3 reads CASSHGLAIHNEQFF. The CDR3 bases are TGTGCCAGCAGCCACGGACTAGCGATCCACAATGAGCAGTTCTTC.